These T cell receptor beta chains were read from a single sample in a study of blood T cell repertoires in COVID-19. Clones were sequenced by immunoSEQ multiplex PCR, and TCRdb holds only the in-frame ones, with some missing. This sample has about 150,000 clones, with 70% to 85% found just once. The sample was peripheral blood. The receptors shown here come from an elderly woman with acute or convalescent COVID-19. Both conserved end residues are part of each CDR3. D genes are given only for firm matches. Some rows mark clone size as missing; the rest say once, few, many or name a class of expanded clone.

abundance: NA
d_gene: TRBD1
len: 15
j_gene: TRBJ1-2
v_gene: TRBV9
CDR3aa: CASSVVGSGGHGYTF
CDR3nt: TGTGCCAGCAGCGTAGTAGGGTCAGGGGGTCATGGCTACACCTTC

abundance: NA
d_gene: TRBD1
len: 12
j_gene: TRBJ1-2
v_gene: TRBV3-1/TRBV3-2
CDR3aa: CASNTGGKGYTF
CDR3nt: TGTGCCAGCAACACAGGGGGCAAAGGCTACACCTTC

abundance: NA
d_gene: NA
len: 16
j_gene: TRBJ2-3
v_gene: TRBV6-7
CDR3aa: CASNGKRGPAEDTQYF
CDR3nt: TGTGCCAGCAACGGAAAAAGGGGCCCAGCTGAGGATACGCAGTATTTT

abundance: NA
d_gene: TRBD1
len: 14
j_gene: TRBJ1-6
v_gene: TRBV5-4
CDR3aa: CASSADRGNSPLHF
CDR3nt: TGTGCCAGCAGCGCGGACAGGGGTAATTCACCCCTCCACTTT

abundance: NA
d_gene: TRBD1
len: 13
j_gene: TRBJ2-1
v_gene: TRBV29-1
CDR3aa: CSVEDRGQVGALF
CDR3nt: TGCAGCGTTGAAGATCGGGGACAGGTCGGTGCCCTCTTC

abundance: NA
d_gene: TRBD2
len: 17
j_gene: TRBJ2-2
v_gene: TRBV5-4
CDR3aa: CASTPKGGLGSTGELFF
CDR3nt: TGTGCCAGCACCCCCAAAGGGGGACTAGGGAGCACCGGGGAGCTGTTTTTT

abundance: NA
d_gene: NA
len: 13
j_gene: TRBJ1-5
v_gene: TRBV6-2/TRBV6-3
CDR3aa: CASSSDRKQPQHF
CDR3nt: TGTGCCAGCAGTTCAGACAGGAAGCAGCCCCAGCATTTT

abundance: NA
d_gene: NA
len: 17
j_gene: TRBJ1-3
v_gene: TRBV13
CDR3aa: CASSLAASRASGNTIYF
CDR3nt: TGTGCCAGCAGCTTAGCCGCATCGAGGGCTTCTGGAAACACCATATATTTT

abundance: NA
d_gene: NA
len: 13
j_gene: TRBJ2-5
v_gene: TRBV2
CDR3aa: CASTRGSQETQYF
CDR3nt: TGTGCCAGCACCAGAGGGTCCCAAGAGACCCAGTACTTC

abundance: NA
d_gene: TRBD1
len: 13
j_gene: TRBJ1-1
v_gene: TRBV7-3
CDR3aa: CASSPGQGNSAFF
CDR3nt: TGTGCCAGCAGCCCAGGACAGGGAAATTCAGCTTTCTTT

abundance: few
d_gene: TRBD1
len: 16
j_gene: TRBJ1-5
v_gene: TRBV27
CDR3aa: CASSLTGGARNQPQHF
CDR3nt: TGTGCCAGCAGTTTAACAGGGGGCGCGAGGAATCAGCCCCAGCATTTT

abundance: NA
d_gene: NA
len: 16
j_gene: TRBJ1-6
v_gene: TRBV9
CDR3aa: CASSVGGGNYNSPLHF
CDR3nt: TGTGCCAGCAGCGTAGGGGGGGGGAACTATAATTCACCCCTCCACTTT

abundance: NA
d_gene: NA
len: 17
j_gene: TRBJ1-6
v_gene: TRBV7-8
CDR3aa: CASSLTWQGRRNSPLHF
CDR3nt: TGTGCCAGCAGCTTAACGTGGCAGGGGAGAAGAAATTCACCCCTCCACTTT

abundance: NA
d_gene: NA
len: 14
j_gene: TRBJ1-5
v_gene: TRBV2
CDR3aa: CASSADTYNQPQHF
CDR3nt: TGTGCCAGCAGTGCGGACACCTACAATCAGCCCCAGCATTTT

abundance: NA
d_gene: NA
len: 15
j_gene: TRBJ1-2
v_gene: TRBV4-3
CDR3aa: CASSQGLLGSYGYTF
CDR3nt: TGCGCCAGCAGCCAAGGTCTTTTGGGGAGCTATGGCTACACCTTC

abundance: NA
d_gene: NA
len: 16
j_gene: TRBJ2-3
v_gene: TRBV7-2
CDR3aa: CASSLLGGGHSDTQYF
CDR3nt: TGTGCCAGCAGCTTATTAGGGGGGGGACATTCAGATACGCAGTATTTT

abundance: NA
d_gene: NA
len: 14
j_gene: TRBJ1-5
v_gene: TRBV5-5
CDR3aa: CASSRRVVGQPQHF
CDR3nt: TGTGCCAGCAGCCGTCGGGTGGTGGGTCAGCCCCAGCATTTT

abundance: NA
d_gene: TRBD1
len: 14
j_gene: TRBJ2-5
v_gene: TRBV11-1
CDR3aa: CASSPRDRQETQYF
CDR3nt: TGTGCCAGCAGCCCCCGGGACAGGCAAGAGACCCAGTACTTC

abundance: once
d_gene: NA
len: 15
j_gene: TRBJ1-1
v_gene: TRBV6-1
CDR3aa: CASSEDGALSTEAFF
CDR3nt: TGTGCCAGCAGTGAAGATGGGGCCCTGAGCACTGAAGCTTTCTTT

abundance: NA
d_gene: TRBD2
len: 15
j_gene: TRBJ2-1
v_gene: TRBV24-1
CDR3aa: CATSAPSGGVYEQFF
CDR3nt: TGTGCCACCAGTGCCCCTAGCGGGGGGGTCTATGAGCAGTTCTTC

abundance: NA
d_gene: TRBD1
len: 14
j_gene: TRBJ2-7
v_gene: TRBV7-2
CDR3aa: CASSLGDSSYEQYF
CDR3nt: TGTGCCAGCAGCCTAGGGGACAGCTCCTACGAGCAGTACTTC

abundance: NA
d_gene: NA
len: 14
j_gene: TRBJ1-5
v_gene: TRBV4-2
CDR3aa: CASSHPQDNQPQHF
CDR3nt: TGTGCCAGCAGCCATCCACAAGACAATCAGCCCCAGCATTTT

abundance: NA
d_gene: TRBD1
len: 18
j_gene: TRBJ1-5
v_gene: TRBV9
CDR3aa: CASSPGTGYSDSNQPQHF
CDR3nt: TGTGCCAGCAGCCCGGGGACAGGGTATTCTGATAGCAATCAGCCCCAGCATTTT

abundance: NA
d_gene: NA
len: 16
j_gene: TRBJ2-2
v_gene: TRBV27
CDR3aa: CASSAGWGSDTGELFF
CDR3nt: TGTGCCAGCAGTGCGGGATGGGGATCGGACACCGGGGAGCTGTTTTTT

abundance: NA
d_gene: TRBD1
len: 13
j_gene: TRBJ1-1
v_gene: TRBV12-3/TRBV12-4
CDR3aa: CASSLTGQGEAFF
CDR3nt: TGTGCCAGCAGTTTGACAGGGCAAGGTGAAGCTTTCTTT

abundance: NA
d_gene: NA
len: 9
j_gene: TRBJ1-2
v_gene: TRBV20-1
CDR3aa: CSASDGYTF
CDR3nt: TGCAGTGCTAGCGATGGCTACACCTTC

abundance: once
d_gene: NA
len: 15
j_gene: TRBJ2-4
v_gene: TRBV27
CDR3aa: CASTALRKAGNIQYF
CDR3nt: TGTGCCAGCACCGCACTTCGTAAGGCAGGGAACATTCAGTACTTC

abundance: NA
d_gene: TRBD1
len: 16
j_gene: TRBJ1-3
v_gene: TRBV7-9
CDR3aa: CASSLLLGQGGNTIYF
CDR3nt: TGTGCCAGCAGCTTACTACTTGGACAGGGTGGAAACACCATATATTTT

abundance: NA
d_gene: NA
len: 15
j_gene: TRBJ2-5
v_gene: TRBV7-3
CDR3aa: CASSPNGPGDETQYF
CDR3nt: TGTGCCAGCAGCCCCAACGGGCCGGGGGACGAGACCCAGTACTTC

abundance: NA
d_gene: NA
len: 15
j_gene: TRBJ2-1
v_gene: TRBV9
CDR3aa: CASSDSGQTYNEQFF
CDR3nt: TGTGCCAGCAGCGACTCCGGACAAACCTACAATGAGCAGTTCTTC

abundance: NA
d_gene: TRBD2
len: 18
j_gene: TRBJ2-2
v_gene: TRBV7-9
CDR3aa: CASSLRTSPLTNTGELFF
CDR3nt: TGTGCCAGCAGCTTAAGGACTAGCCCACTAACGAACACCGGGGAGCTGTTTTTT

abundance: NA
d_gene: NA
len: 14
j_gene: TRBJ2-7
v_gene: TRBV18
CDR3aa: CASSPPGFEDEQYF
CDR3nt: TGTGCCAGCTCACCGCCGGGTTTCGAAGACGAGCAGTACTTC

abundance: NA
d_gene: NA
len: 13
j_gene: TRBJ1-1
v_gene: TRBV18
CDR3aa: CASSPPQNTEAFF
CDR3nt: TGTGCCAGCTCACCACCTCAGAACACTGAAGCTTTCTTT

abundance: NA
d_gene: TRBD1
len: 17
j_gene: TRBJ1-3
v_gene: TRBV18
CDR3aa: CASSRSGQADSGNTIYF
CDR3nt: TGTGCCAGCTCACGATCGGGACAGGCGGACTCTGGAAACACCATATATTTT

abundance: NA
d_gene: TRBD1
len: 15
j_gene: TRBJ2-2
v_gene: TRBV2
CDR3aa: CASSRSAGGTGELFF
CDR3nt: TGTGCCAGCAGTAGGTCGGCAGGGGGAACCGGGGAGCTGTTTTTT

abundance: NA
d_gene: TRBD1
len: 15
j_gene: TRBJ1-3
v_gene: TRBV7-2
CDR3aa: CASSRDRNSGNTIYF
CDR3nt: TGTGCCAGCAGCCGGGACAGGAACTCTGGAAACACCATATATTTT

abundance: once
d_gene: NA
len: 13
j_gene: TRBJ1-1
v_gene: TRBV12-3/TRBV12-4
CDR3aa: CASRLDGNTEAFF
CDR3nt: TGTGCCAGCAGGCTAGATGGGAACACTGAAGCTTTCTTT

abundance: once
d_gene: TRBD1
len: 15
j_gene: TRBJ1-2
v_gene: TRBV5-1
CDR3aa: CASSLLPGQGEGYTF
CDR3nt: TGCGCCAGCAGCTTACTACCGGGACAGGGAGAGGGCTACACCTTC

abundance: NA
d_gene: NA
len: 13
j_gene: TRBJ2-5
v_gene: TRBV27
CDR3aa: CASSSGPSGSQYF
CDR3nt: TGTGCCAGCAGTTCTGGTCCTTCGGGGTCCCAGTACTTC

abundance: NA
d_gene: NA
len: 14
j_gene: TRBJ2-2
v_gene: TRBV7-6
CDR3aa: CASSLRGKAGELFF
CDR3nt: TGTGCCAGCAGCTTAAGGGGAAAGGCCGGGGAGCTGTTTTTT

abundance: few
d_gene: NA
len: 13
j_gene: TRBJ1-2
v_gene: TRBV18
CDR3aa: CASSADRQYGYTF
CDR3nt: TGTGCCAGCTCAGCAGACAGGCAATATGGCTACACCTTC

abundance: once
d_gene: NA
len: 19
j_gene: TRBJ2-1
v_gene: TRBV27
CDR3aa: CASSLAPLNRVGSYNEQFF
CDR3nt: TGTGCCAGCAGTTTAGCGCCGTTGAACAGGGTAGGGTCCTACAATGAGCAGTTCTTC

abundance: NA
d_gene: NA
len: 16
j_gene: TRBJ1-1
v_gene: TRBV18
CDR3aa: CASSPNLQGMNTEAFF
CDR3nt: TGTGCCAGCTCACCAAACCTACAGGGAATGAACACTGAAGCTTTCTTT

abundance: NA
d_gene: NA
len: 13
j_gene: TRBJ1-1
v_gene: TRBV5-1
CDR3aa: CASSPGMNTEAFF
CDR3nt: TGCGCCAGCAGCCCAGGCATGAACACTGAAGCTTTCTTT

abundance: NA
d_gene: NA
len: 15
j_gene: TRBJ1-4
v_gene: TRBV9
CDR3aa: CASSVGEGRGEKLFF
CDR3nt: TGTGCCAGCAGCGTAGGGGAAGGCAGGGGAGAAAAACTGTTTTTT

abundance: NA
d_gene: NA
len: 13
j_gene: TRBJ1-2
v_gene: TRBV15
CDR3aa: CATSRPSGGGYTF
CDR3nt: TGTGCCACCAGCAGACCCTCCGGGGGTGGCTACACCTTC

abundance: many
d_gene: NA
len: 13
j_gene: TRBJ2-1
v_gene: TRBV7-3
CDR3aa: CASSRSPGNEQFF
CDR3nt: TGTGCCAGCAGCCGTAGCCCCGGAAATGAGCAGTTCTTC

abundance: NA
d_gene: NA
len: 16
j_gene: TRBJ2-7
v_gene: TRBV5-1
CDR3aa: CASSLANGASSYEQYF
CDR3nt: TGCGCCAGCAGCTTGGCCAACGGTGCGAGCTCCTACGAGCAGTACTTC

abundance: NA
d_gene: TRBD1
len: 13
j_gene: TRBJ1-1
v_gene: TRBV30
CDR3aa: CASTQGKNTEAFF
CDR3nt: TGTGCCTCCACACAGGGGAAAAACACTGAAGCTTTCTTT

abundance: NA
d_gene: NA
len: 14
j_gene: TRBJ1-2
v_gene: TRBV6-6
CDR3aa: CASSYSTRSDGYTF
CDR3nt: TGTGCCAGCAGTTACTCGACGAGGTCCGATGGCTACACCTTC

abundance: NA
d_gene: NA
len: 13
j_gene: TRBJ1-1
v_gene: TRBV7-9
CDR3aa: CASSREGSTEAFF
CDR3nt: TGTGCCAGCAGCCGTGAGGGTAGCACTGAAGCTTTCTTT

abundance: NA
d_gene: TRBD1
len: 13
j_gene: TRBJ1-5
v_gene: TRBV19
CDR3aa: CASTWTGAQPQHF
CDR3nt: TGTGCCAGTACCTGGACAGGGGCTCAGCCCCAGCATTTT

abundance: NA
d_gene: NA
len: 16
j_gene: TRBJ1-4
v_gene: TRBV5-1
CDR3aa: CASRTGRRTTNEKLFF
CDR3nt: TGCGCCAGCCGAACCGGCCGGAGGACAACTAATGAAAAACTGTTTTTT

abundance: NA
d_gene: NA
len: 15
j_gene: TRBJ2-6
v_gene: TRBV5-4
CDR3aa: CASSLDGSGANVLTF
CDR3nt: TGTGCCAGCAGCTTAGACGGGTCTGGGGCCAACGTCCTGACTTTC

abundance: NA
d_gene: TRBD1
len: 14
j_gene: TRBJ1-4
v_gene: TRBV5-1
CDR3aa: CASSSGTENEKLFF
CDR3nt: TGCGCCAGCAGCTCCGGGACAGAGAATGAAAAACTGTTTTTT